This T cell receptor (beta chain) was sequenced in a study of shared clonotypes between healthy human individuals. A word on this clone: Its antigen is not identified.

In the CD4+ fraction, cells were divided into CD45RA+ naive and CD45RA-negative memory subsets. In the authors' methods: As immunoSEQ supplied junction-only sequences (without quality scores), filtering differed. Profiling relied on immunoSEQ multiplex PCR, and the TCRdb table lists in-frame clones only, not all of them. V, J and clone size are those of that table, while D and trimming were read from the DNA. The table includes 1,400,000 or so clones, just under 99% detected once. Whole-study findings and limits: Generally, naive subsets (rather than memory subsets) showed larger estimated richness.

This TCR derives from a man aged 30 to 39 in good health. The source material was naive CD4+ T cells sorted from blood. Subset noted: CD45RA+ positively selected.

CDR3 residues: CASSYNPPGKNGYTF. CDR3 in DNA: TGTGCCAGCAGTTACAATCCCCCAGGGAAGAATGGCTACACCTTC. The chain links TRBV6-5 to TRBJ1-2; possibly TRBD1 for D (5 bases). V gave up 2 bases and J gave up 6 bases, with 16 bases separating them. CDR1 is MNHEY and CDR2 is SVGAGI in the germline V gene. This CDR3 spans 15 amino acids.